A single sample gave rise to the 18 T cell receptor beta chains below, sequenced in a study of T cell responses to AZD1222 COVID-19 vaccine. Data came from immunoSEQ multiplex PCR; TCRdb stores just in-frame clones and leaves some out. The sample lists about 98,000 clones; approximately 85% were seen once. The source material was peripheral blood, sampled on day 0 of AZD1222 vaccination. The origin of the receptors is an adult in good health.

The CDR3, as DNA: TGCAGCGCTTCCGAGGGAACCCAAACGGGGGACACCATATATTTT. Translating gives CSASEGTQTGDTIYF. The chain recombines TRBV29-1 with TRBJ1-3, with D maybe TRBD1 (5 bases). V lost 7 bases to trimming and J lost 8 bases, with 24 bases between them. The CDR3 spans 15 residues. Per germline, CDR1 SQVTM and CDR2 ANQGSEA.

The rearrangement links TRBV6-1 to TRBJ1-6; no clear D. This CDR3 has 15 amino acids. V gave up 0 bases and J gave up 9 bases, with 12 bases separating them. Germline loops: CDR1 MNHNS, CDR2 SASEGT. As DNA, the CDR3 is TGTGCCAGCAGTGAAGCAGGCGGGAACGTTTCACCCCTCCACTTT. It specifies CASSEAGGNVSPLHF.

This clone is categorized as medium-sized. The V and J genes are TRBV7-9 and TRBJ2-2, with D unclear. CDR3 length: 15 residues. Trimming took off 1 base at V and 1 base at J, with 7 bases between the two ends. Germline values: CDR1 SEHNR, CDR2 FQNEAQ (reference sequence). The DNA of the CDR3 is TGTGCCAGCAGCTTAGAGGCCGGGAACACCGGGGAGCTGTTTTTT. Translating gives CASSLEAGNTGELFF.

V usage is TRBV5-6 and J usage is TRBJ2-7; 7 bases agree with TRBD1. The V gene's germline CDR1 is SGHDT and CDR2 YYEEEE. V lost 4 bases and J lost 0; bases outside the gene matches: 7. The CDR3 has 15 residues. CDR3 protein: CASSNPGTDSYEQYF. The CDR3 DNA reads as TGTGCCAGCAGCAATCCCGGGACAGACTCCTACGAGCAGTACTTC.

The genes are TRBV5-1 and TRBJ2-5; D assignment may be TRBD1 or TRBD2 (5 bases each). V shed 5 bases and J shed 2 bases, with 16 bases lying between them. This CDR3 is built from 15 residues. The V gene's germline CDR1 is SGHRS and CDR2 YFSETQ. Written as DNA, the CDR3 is TGCGCCAGCAGTGCCCGGGACGTTGTTCAAGAGACCCAGTACTTC. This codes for CASSARDVVQETQYF.

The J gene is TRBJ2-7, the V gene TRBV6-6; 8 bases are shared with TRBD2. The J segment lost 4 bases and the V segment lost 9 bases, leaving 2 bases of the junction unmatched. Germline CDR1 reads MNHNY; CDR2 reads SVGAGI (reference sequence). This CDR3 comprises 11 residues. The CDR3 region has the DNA TGTGCCAGTGGCGGGAGGTACGAGCAGTACTTC. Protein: CASGGRYEQYF.

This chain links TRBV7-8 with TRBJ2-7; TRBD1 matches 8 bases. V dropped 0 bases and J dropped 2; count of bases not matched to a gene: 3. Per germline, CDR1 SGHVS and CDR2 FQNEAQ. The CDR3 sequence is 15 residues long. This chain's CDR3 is CASSLARDRTYEQYF. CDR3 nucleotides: TGTGCCAGCAGCTTAGCCCGGGACAGGACCTACGAGCAGTACTTC.

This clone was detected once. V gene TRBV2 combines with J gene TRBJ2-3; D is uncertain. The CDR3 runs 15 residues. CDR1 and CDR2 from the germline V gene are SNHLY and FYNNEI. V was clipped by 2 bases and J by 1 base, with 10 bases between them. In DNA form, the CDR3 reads TGTGCCAGCAGTGAAAGGGTGACTCGCACAGATACGCAGTATTTT. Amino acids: CASSERVTRTDTQYF.

The CDR3 nucleotides read TGTGCCAGCAGCCAAGACTCGGACTCTCAAGAGACCCAGTACTTC. This encodes CASSQDSDSQETQYF. The chain has TRBV7-9 and TRBJ2-5, with D perhaps matching TRBD2 (5 bases). The germline V gene has CDR1 SEHNR and CDR2 FQNEAQ (reference sequence). The ends were cut back, 5 bases at V and 2 bases at J, with 15 bases in the middle. This CDR3 is 15 amino acids long. Full variable domain (missing parts from reference TRBV7-9 and TRBJ2-5): DTGVSQNPRHKITKRGQNVTFRCDPISEHNRLYWYRQTLGQGPEFLTYFQNEAQLEKSRLLSDRFSAERPKGSFSTLEIQRTEQGDSAMYLCASSQDSDSQETQYFGPGTRLLVL.

CDR3 amino acids: CASSLEGQGSYYGYTF. The CDR3 DNA reads as TGTGCCAGCAGCTTGGAGGGACAGGGTTCTTACTATGGCTACACCTTC. The chain joins TRBV5-4 to TRBJ1-2; TRBD1 matches 9 bases. Trimming took 0 bases from V and 3 from J; bases not matched to a gene: 6. CDR1 and CDR2 from the germline V gene are SGHNT and YYREEE (reference sequence). The CDR3 extends over 16 amino acids.

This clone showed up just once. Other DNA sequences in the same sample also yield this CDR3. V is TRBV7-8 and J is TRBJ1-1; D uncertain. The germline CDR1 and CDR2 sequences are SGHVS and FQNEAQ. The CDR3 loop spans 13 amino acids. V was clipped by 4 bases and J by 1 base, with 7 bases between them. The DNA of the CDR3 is TGTGCCAGCAGCTCAGGAGGGAACACTGAAGCTTTCTTT. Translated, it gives CASSSGGNTEAFF.

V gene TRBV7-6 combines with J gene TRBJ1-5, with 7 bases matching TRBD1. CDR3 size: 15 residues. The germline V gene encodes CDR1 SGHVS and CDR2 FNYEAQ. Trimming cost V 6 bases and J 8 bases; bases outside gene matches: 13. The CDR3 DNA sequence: TGTGCCAGCAGTCCAGGACAGGCGGGTGGTGAGCCCCAGCATTTT. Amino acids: CASSPGQAGGEPQHF.

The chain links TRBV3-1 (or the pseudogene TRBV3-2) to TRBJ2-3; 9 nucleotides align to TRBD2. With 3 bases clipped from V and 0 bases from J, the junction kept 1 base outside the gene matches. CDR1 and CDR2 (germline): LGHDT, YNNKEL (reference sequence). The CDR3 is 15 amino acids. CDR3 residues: CASSQGTSSTDTQYF. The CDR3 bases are TGTGCCAGCAGCCAGGGGACTAGCAGCACAGATACGCAGTATTTT.

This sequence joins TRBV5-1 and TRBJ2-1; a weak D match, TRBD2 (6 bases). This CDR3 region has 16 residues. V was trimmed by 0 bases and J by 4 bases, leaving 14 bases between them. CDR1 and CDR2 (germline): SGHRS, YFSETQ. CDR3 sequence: CASSLGSSVKYNEQFF. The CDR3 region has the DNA TGCGCCAGCAGCTTGGGTTCTAGCGTAAAGTACAATGAGCAGTTCTTC.

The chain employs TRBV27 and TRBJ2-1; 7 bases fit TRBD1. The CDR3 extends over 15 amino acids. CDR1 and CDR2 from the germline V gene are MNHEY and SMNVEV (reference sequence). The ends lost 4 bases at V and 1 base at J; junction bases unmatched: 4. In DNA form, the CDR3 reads TGTGCCAGCAGTTCCCTACAGGGGTCCTACAATGAGCAGTTCTTC. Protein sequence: CASSSLQGSYNEQFF.

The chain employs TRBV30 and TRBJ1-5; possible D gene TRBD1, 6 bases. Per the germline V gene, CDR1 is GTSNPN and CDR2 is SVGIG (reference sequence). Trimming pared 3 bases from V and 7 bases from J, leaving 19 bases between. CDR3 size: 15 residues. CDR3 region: CAWRGGSAETQPQHF. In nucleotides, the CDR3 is TGTGCCTGGAGAGGGGGAAGTGCTGAAACACAGCCCCAGCATTTT.

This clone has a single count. In DNA form, the CDR3 reads TGTGCCAGCAGCCAGACAGTCTATCAGCCCCAGCATTTT. It translates to CASSQTVYQPQHF. The chain is built from TRBV3-1 (or the pseudogene TRBV3-2) and TRBJ1-5; TRBD1 is a possible D gene (5 bases). V was trimmed by 3 bases and J by 5 bases, leaving 8 bases between them. This CDR3 region has 13 residues. Looked up from germline, CDR1 is LGHDT and CDR2 is YNNKEL (reference sequence).

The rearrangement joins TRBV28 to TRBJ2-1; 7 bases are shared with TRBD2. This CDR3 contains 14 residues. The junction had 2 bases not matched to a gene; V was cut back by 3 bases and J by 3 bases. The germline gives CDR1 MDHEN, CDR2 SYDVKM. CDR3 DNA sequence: TGTGCCAGCAGTTTCGAGCGGGACTACAATGAGCAGTTCTTC. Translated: CASSFERDYNEQFF.